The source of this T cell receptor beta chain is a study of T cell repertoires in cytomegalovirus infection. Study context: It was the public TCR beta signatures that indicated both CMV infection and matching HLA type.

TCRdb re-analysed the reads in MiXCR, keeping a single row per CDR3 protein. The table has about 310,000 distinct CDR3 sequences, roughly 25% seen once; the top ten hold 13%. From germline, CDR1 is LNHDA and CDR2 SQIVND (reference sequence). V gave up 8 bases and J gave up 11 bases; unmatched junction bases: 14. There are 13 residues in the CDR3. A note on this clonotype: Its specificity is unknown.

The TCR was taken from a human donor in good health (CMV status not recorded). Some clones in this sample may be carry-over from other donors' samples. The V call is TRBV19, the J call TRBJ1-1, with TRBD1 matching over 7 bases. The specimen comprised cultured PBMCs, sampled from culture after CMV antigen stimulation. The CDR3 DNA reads TGTGCCAGTCCGGACAGGTCCCAAAGGGGGGCTTTCTTT. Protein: CASPDRSQRGAFF.